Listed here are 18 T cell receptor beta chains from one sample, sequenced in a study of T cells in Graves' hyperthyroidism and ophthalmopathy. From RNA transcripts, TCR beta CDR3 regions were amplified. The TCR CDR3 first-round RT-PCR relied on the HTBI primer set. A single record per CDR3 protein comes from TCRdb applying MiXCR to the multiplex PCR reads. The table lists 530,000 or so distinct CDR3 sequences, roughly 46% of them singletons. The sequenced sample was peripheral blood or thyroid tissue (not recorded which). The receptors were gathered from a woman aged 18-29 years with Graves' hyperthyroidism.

The CDR3 region is CASSPGGGTYNSPLHF. The CDR3 coding sequence is TGTGCCAGCAGCCCCGGGGGCGGGACCTATAATTCACCCCTCCACTTT. J is TRBJ1-6 and V is TRBV7-3; D is possibly TRBD1 (6 bases). The V gene lost 5 bases and the J gene lost 2 bases, with 13 bases spanning the gap. Germline CDR1 and CDR2: SGHTA and FQGTGA. This CDR3 has 16 amino acids.

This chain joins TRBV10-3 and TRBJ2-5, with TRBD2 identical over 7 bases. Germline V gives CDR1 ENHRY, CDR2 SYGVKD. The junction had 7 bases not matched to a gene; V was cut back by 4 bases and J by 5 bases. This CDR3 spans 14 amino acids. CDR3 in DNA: TGTGCCATCAGTGGTAGCGGGTTGGGCGAGACCCAGTACTTC. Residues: CAISGSGLGETQYF.

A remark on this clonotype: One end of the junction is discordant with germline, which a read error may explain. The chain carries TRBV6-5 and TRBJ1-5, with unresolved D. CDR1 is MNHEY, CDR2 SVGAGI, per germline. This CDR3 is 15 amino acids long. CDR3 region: CAGSPRPGGNQPQHF. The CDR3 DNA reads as TGTGCCGGCAGCCCTCGCCCGGGCGGCAATCAGCCCCAGCATTTT.

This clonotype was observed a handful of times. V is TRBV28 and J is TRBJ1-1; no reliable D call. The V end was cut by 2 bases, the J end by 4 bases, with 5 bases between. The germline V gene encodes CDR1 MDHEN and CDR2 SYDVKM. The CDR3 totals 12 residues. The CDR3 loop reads CASSLLFTEAFF. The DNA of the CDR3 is TGTGCCAGCAGTTTACTTTTCACTGAAGCTTTCTTT.

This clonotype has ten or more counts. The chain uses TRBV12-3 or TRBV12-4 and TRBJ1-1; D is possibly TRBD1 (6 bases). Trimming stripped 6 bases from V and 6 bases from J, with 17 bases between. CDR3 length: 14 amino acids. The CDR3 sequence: CASSWDTPGPEAFF. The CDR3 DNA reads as TGTGCCAGCAGCTGGGACACCCCCGGCCCTGAAGCTTTCTTT.

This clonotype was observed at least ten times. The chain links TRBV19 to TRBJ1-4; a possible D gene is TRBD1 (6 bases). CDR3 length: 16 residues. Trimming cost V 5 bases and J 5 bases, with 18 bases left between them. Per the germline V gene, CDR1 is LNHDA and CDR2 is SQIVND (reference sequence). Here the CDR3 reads CASSPSQDSQNEKLFF. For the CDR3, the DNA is TGTGCCAGTAGTCCTTCGCAGGACAGTCAGAATGAAAAACTGTTTTTT.

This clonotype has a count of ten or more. CDR3 loop: CASSPLAGVETQYF. As DNA, the CDR3 is TGTGCCAGCAGTCCCCTTGCGGGAGTAGAGACCCAGTACTTC. This sequence joins TRBV6-5 and TRBJ2-5; 7 positions agree with TRBD2. CDR1 and CDR2 (germline): MNHEY, SVGAGI. This CDR3 comprises 14 residues. The trim removed 5 bases at V and 4 bases at J, leaving 7 bases unmatched.

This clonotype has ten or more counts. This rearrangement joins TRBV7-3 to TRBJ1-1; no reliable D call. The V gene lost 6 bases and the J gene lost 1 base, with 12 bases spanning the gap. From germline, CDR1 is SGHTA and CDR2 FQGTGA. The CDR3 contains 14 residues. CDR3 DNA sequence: TGTGCCAGCAGTTTGACTTCGGGGAACACTGAAGCTTTCTTT. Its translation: CASSLTSGNTEAFF.

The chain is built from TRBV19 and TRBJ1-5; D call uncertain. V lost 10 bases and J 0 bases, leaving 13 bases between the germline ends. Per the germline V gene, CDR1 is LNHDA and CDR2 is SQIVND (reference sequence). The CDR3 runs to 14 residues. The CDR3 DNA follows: TGTGCCATTAAAGACGGACGTAGCAATCAGCCCCAGCATTTT. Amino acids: CAIKDGRSNQPQHF. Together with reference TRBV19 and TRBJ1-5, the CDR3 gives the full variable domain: DGGITQSPKYLFRKEGQNVTLSCEQNLNHDAMYWYRQDPGQGLRLIYYSQIVNDFQKGDIAEGYSVSREKKESFPLTVTSAQKNPTAFYLCAIKDGRSNQPQHFGDGTRLSIL.

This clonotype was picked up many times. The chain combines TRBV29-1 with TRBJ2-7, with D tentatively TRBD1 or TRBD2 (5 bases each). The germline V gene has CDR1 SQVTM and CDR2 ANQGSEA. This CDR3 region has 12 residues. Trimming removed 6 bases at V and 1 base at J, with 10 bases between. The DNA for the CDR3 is TGCAGCGTGGGGGACCGGTCCTACGAGCAGTACTTC. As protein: CSVGDRSYEQYF.

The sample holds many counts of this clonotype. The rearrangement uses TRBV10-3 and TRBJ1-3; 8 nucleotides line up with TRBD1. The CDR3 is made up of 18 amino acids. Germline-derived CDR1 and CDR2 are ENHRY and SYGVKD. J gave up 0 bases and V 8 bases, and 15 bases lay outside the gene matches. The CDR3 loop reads CAIAAGQAVLGSGNTIYF. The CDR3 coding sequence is TGTGCCATCGCCGCGGGACAGGCTGTCCTAGGCTCTGGAAACACCATATATTTT.

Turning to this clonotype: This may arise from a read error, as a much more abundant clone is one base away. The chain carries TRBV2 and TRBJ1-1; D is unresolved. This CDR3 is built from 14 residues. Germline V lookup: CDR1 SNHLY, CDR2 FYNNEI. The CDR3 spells CASSVGRINTKAFF. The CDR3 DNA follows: TGTGCCAGCAGTGTGGGTCGGATTAACACTAAAGCTTTCTTT.

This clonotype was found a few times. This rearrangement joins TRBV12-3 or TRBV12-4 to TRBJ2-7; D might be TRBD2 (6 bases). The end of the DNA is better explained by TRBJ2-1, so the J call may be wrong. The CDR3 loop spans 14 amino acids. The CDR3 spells CASSKLLAFNEQFF. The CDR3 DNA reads TGTGCCAGCAGCAAATTACTAGCATTCAATGAGCAGTTCTTC.

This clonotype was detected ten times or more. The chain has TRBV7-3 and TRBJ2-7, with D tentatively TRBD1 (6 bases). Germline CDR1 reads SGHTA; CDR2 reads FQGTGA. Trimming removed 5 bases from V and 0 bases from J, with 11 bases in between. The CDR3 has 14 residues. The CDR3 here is CASSPSQGSYEQYF. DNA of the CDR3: TGTGCCAGCAGCCCCTCACAGGGCTCCTACGAGCAGTACTTC.

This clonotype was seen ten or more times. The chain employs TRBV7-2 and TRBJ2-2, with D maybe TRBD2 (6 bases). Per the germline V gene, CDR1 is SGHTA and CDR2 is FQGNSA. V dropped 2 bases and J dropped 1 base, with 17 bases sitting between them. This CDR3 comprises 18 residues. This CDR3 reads CASSLPYQTRLNTGELFF. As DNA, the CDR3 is TGTGCCAGCAGCTTACCCTACCAGACTAGATTGAACACCGGGGAGCTGTTTTTT.

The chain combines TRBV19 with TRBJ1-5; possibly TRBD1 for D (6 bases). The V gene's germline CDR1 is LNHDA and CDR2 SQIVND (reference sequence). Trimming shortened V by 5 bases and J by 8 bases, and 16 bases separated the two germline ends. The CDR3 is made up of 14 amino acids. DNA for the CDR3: TGTGCCAGTAGTCTCCCAACAGGGAATGAGCCCCAGCATTTT. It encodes CASSLPTGNEPQHF.

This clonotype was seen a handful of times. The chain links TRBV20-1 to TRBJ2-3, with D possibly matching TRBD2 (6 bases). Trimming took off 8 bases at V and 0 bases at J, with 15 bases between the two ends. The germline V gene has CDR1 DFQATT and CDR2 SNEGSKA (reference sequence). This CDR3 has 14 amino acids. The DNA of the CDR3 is TGCAGTTACCCCTCTAGCGATAGCACAGATACGCAGTATTTT. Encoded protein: CSYPSSDSTDTQYF.

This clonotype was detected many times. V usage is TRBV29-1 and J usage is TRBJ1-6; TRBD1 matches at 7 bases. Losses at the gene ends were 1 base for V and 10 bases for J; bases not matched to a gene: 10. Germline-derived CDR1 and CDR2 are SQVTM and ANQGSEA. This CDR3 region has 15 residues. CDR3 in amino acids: CSVEVPGQLGSPLHF. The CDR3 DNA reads TGCAGCGTTGAAGTTCCGGGACAGCTTGGATCACCCCTCCACTTT.